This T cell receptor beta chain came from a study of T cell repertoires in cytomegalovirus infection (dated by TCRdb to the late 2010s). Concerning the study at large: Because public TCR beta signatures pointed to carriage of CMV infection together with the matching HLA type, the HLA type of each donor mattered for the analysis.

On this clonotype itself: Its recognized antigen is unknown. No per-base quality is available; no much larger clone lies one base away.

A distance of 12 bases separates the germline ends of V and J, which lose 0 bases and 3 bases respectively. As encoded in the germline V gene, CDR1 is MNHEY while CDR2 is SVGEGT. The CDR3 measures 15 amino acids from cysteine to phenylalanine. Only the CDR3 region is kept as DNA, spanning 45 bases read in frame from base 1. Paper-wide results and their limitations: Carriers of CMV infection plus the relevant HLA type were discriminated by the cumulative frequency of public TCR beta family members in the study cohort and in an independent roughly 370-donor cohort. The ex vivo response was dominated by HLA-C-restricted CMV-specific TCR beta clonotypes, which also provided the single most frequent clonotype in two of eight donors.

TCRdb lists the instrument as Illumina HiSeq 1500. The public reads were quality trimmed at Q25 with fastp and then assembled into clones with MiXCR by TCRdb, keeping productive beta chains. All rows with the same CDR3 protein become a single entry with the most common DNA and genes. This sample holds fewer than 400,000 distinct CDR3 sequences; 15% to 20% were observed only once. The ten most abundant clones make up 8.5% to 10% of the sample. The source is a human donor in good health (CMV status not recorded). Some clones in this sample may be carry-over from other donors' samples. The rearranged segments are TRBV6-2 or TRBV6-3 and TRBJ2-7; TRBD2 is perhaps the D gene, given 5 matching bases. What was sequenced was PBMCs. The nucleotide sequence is TGTGCCAGCAGTTACTCCGAACTAGAGCTCTACGAGCAGTACTTC. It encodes CASSYSELELYEQYF.